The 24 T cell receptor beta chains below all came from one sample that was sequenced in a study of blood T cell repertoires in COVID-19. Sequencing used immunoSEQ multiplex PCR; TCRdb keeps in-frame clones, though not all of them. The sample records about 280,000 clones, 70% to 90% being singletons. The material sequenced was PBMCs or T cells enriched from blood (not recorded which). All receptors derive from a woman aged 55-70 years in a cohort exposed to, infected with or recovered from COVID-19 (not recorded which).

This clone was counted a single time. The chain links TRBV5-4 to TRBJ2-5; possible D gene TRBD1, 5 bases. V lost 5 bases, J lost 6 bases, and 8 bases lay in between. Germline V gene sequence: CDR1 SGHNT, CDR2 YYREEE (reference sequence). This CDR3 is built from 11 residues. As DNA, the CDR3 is TGTGCCAGCAGACTGGACAAGACCCAGTACTTC. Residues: CASRLDKTQYF.

This chain's CDR3 is CASSLLAGFYNEQFF. CDR3 sequence (DNA): TGTGCCAGCAGCTTATTAGCGGGATTTTACAATGAGCAGTTCTTC. The chain joins TRBV7-3 to TRBJ2-1, with 8 bases aligning to TRBD2. CDR1 is SGHTA, CDR2 FQGTGA, per germline. The CDR3 has 15 amino acids. V gave up 2 bases and J gave up 4 bases; unmatched junction bases: 4.

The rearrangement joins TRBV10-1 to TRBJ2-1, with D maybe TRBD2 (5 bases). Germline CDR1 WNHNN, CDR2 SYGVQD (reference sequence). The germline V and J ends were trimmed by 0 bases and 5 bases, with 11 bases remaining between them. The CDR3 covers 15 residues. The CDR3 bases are TGCGCCAGCAGTGAGTCGAAGAGGGATGACAATGAGCAGTTCTTC. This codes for CASSESKRDDNEQFF.

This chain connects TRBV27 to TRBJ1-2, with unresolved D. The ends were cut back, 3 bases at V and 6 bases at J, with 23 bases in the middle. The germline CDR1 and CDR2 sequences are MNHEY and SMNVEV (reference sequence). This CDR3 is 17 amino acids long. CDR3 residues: CASSFSWKAAASNGYTF. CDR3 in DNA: TGTGCCAGCAGTTTTAGCTGGAAAGCGGCAGCTAGCAATGGCTACACCTTC.

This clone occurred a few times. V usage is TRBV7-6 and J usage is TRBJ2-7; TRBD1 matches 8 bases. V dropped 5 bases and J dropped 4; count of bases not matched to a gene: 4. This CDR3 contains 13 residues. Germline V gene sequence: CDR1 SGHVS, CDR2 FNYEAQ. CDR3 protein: CASSRDRGYEQYF. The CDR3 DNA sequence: TGTGCCAGCAGCCGAGACAGGGGATACGAGCAGTACTTC.

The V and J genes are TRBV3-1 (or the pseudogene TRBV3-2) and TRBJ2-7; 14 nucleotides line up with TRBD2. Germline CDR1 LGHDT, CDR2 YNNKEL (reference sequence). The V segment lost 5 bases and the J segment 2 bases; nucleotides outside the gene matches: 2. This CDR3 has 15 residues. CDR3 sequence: CASSLTSGRAYEQYF. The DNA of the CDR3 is TGTGCCAGCAGCTTGACTAGCGGGAGGGCCTACGAGCAGTACTTC.

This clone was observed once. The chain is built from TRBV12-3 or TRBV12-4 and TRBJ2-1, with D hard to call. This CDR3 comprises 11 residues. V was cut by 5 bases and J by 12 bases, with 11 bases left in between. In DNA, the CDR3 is TGTGCCAGCAGTCCCGGTGAGTGGCAGTTCTTC. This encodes CASSPGEWQFF.

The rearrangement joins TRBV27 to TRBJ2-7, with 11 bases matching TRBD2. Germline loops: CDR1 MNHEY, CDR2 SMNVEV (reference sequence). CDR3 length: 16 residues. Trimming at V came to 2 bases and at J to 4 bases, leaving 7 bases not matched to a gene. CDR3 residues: CASSLATSGSWYEQYF. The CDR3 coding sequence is TGTGCCAGCAGTTTAGCCACTAGCGGGAGTTGGTACGAGCAGTACTTC.

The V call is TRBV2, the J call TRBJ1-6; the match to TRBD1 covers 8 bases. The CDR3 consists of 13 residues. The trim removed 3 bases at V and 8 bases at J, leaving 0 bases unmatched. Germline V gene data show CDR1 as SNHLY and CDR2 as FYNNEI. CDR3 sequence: CASSETGDSPLHF. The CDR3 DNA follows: TGTGCCAGCAGTGAGACAGGGGATTCACCCCTCCACTTT. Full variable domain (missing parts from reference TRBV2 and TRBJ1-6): EPEVTQTPSHQVTQMGQEVILRCVPISNHLYFYWYRQILGQKVEFLVSFYNNEISEKSEIFDDQFSVERPDGSNFTLKIRSTKLEDSAMYFCASSETGDSPLHFGNGTRLTVT.

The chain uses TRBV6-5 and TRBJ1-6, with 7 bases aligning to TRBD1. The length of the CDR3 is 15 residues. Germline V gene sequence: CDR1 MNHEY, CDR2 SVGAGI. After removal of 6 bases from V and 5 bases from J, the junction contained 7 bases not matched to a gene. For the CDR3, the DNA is TGTGCCAGCAGCCCCAGACAGGGTAATAATTCACCCCTCCACTTT. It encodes CASSPRQGNNSPLHF.

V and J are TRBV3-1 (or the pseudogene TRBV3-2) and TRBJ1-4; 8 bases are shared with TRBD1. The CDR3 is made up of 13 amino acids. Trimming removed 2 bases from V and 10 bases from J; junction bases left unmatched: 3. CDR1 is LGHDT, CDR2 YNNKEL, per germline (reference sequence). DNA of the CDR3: TGTGCCAGCAGCCAAAACACAGGGGGAAAACTGTTTTTT. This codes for CASSQNTGGKLFF.

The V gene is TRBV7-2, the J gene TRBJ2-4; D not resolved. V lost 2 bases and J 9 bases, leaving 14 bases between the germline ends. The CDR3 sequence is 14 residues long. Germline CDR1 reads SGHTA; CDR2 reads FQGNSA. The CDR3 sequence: CASSLSEASGIQYF. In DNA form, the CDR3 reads TGTGCCAGCAGCTTATCTGAGGCGTCCGGCATTCAGTACTTC.

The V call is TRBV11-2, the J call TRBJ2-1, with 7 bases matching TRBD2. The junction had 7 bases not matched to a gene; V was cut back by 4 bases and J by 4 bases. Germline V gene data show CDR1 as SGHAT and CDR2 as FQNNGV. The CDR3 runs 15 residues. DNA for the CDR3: TGTGCCAGCAGCTCCAGGCTAGCGGTGTACAATGAGCAGTTCTTC. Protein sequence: CASSSRLAVYNEQFF.

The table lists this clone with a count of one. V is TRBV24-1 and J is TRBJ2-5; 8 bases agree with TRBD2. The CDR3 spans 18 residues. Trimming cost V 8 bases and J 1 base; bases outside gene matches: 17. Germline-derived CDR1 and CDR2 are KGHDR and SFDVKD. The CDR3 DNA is TGTGCCACCAAGAATTGCCTGCTAGCGGGCTATACCCAAGAGACCCAGTACTTC. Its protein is CATKNCLLAGYTQETQYF.

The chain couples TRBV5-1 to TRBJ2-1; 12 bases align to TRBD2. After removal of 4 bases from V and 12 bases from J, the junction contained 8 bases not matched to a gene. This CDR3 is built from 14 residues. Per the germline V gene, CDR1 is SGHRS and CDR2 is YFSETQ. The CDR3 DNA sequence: TGCGCCAGCAGCCTCGGGACTAGCGGGCGGGTGCAGTTCTTC. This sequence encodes CASSLGTSGRVQFF.

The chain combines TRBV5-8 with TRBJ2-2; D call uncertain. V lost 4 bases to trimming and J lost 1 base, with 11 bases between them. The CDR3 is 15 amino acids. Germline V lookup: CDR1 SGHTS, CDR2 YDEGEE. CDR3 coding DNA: TGTGCCAGCAGCCCGGAGACGGAGAACACCGGGGAGCTGTTTTTT. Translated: CASSPETENTGELFF. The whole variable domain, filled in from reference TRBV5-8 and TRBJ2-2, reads EAGVTQSPTHLIKTRGQQATLRCSPISGHTSVYWYQQALGLGLQFLLWYDEGEERNRGNFPPRFSGRQFPNYSSELNVNALELEDSALYLCASSPETENTGELFFGEGSRLTVL.

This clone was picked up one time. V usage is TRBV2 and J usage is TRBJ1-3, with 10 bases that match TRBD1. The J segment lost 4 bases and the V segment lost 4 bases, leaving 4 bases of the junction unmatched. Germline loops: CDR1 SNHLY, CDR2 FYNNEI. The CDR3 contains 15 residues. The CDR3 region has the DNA TGTGCCAGCAGTGTTGACAGGGGGCAAGGAAACACCATATATTTT. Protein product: CASSVDRGQGNTIYF.

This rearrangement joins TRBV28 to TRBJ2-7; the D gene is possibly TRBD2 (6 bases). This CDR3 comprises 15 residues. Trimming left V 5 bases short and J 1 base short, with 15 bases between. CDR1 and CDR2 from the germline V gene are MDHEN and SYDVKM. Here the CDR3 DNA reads TGTGCCAGCAGTGTGACCGGGACTGGGTCCTACGAGCAGTACTTC. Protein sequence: CASSVTGTGSYEQYF. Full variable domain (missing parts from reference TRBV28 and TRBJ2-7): DVKVTQSSRYLVKRTGEKVFLECVQDMDHENMFWYRQDPGLGLRLIYFSYDVKMKEKGDIPEGYSVSREKKERFSLILESASTNQTSMYLCASSVTGTGSYEQYFGPGTRLTVT.

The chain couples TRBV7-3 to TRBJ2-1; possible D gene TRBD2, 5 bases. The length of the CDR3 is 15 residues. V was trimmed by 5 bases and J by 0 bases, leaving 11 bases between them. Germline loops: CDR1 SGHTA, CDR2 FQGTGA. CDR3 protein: CASSDRLSSYNEQFF. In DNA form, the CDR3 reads TGTGCCAGCAGCGACCGACTAAGCTCCTACAATGAGCAGTTCTTC.

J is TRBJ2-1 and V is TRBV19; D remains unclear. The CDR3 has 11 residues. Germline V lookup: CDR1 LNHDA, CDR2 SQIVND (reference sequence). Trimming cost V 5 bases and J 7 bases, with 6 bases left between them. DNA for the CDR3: TGTGCCAGTAGTGAGAGGAATGAGCAGTTCTTC. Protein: CASSERNEQFF.

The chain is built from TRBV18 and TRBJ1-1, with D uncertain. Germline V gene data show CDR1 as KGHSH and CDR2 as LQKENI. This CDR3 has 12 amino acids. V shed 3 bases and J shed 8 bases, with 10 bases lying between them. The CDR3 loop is CASSPSTDEAFF. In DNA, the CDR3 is TGTGCCAGCTCACCGTCGACTGACGAAGCTTTCTTT. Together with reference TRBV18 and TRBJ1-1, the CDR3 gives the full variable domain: NAGVMQNPRHLVRRRGQEARLRCSPMKGHSHVYWYRQLPEEGLKFMVYLQKENIIDESGMPKERFSAEFPKEGPSILRIQQVVRGDSAAYFCASSPSTDEAFFGQGTRLTVV.

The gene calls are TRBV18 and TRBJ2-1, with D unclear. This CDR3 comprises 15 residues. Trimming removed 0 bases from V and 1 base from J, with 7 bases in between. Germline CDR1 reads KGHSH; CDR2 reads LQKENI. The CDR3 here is CASSPPSGSYNEQFF. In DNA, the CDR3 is TGTGCCAGCTCACCACCTTCCGGTTCCTACAATGAGCAGTTCTTC.

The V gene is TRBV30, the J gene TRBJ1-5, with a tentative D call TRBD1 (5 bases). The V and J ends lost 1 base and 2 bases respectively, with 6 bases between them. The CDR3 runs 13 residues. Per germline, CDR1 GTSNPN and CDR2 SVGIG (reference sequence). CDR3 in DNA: TGTGCCTGGAGTGCACAGGGCAATCAGCCCCAGCATTTT. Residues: CAWSAQGNQPQHF.

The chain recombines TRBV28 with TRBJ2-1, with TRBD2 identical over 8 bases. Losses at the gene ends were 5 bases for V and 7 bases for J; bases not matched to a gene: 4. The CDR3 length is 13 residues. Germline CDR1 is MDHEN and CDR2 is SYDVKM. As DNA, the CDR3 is TGTGCCAGCAGTCCCGGACTAGCAAATGAGCAGTTCTTC. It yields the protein CASSPGLANEQFF.